This TCR beta chain was sequenced in a study of tumor-infiltrating lymphocytes in primary liver carcinoma. Making TCR beta cDNA involved around 500 ng total RNA and a constant-region primer. Three nested multiplex PCR rounds, a slightly modified ARM-PCR method, built the TCR beta libraries. Researchers ran the first two PCR rounds for approximately 9 cycles each with TRBV1-TRBV30 forward primers and a C-beta reverse primer. TCRdb processed the multiplex PCR reads anew with MiXCR; each CDR3 protein has one entry. The repertoire includes around 170,000 distinct CDR3 sequences, about 60% of them detected once, and 65% to 80% sits in the top ten. Trimming removed 3 bases at V and 4 bases at J, with 21 bases between. The CDR3 extends over 17 amino acids. Germline V lookup: CDR1 MNHNY, CDR2 SVGAGI (reference sequence). Out of unsorted whole blood came the blood RNA, and germline DNA was extracted as well.

V usage is TRBV6-6 and J usage is TRBJ1-1; the D gene is possibly TRBD1 (5 bases). The source material was peripheral blood. The origin of this receptor is a man aged 40-49 years with primary liver carcinoma and hepatitis B virus infection. CDR3 in amino acids: CASSYGGRDLLTTEAFF. CDR3 DNA: TGTGCCAGCAGTTATGGAGGCAGGGATCTTCTGACCACTGAAGCTTTCTTT.